This TCR beta chain was retrieved from a study of PD-L1 blockade in urothelial cancer. Study in general: Intravenous atezolizumab, 1,200 mg every 3 weeks, was begun by patients around 2014. A median blood sample held about 140,000 T cells and tens of thousands of unique TCRs. Study outcomes and limitations: Clonality of blood TCR below the median before treatment predicted better survival.

Details on this clone: Its antigen is undetermined.

Sequenced by immunoSEQ multiplex PCR; TCRdb stores in-frame clones only, minus some. The sample contains around 100,000 clones, around 90% of which appear only once. Time point of the sample: pretreatment peripheral blood. Sampling of each patient yielded between 1 and 8 specimens, collected pretreatment and on-treatment. The CDR3 runs to 13 residues. J was trimmed by 4 bases and V by 2 bases; bases with no gene match: 4. Germline V gives CDR1 SQVTM, CDR2 ANQGSEA. The genes are TRBV29-1 and TRBJ1-2, with TRBD1 matching over 7 bases. The sample here was PBMCs, taken around atezolizumab (anti-PD-L1) treatment. This receptor was identified in a man between 60 and 75 years old with urothelial cancer. The CDR3, as DNA: TGCAGCGTTGAACCGACAGGGCCCTATGGCTACACCTTC. Its protein product is CSVEPTGPYGYTF.